This TCR beta chain was observed in a study of T cells expressing NK-cell markers. Worth noting for this clonotype: Its matching antigen is unknown.

The germline V gene encodes CDR1 SGHNT and CDR2 YENEEA. This CDR3 comprises 17 residues. Study observations and caveats: The contribution of dominant NKG2C+ clonotypes to CD8+ T cells in roughly six donors was roughly 1.0-7.0%.

TCRdb reanalyzed the 5' RACE reads and collapses them to one entry per CDR3 protein, without DNA. The data show around 100,000 distinct CDR3 sequences, and the top ten clones hold 15% to 20%. The sequencing input was blood T cells: a sorted CD56 or NKG2C T cell subset, CD4+ or CD8+ T cells, or bulk PBMC T cells (not recorded which). V gene TRBV11-3 combines with J gene TRBJ2-5. This TCR was sampled from a woman aged 18-69 years in good health. This chain's CDR3 is CASSLDLSAGGEETQYF. The full variable domain, with the rest looked up from reference TRBV11-3 and TRBJ2-5, is EAGVVQSPRYKIIEKKQPVAFWCNPISGHNTLYWYLQNLGQGPELLIRYENEEAVDDSQLPKDRFSAERLKGVDSTLKIQPAELGDSAVYLCASSLDLSAGGEETQYFGPGTRLLVL.